This entry is about one T cell receptor beta chain. Its specificity is not known. Some clones are missing from TCRdb's copy, which holds only in-frame ones; the method was immunoSEQ multiplex PCR. The sample consists of 180,000 or so clones, around 90% of them appearing once. The record originates from a study of T cell responses to AZD1222 COVID-19 vaccine. This CDR3 comprises 15 residues. Trimming stripped 4 bases from V and 5 bases from J, with 18 bases between. Germline V CDR1 and CDR2: MGHRA, YSYEKL. Whole-study findings and limits: Unmutated variant regions are reportedly targeted by nearly half of spike-specific TCRs.

The rearrangement uses TRBV4-1 and TRBJ2-7, with TRBD1 as a possible D gene (6 bases). Sequenced here: peripheral blood, sampled 28 days after the second AZD1222 dose. The TCR originated in an adult who received the AZD1222 COVID-19 vaccine. DNA for the CDR3: TGCGCCAGCAGCCTGGCTGGGCAGGGGCAAGACGAGCAGTACTTC. As protein: CASSLAGQGQDEQYF.